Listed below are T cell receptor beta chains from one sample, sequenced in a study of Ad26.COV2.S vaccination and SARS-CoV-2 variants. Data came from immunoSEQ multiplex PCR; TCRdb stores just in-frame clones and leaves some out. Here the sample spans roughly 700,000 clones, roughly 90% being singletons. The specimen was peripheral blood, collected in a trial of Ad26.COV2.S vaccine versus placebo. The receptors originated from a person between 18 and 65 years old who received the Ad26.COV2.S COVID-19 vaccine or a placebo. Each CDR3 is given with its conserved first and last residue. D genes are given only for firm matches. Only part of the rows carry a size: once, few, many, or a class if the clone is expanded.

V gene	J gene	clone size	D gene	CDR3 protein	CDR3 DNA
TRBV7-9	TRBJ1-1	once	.	CASSLAPRNPGEAFF	TGTGCCAGCAGCTTAGCGCCACGTAACCCCGGGGAAGCTTTCTTT
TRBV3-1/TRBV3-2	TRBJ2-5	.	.	CASSQVRETQYF	TGTGCCAGCAGCCAAGTGCGGGAGACCCAGTACTTC
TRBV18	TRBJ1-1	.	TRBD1	CASSRDRGHTEAFF	TGTGCCAGCTCGCGGGACAGGGGGCACACTGAAGCTTTCTTT
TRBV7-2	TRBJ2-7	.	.	CASSRSEYEQYF	TGTGCCAGCAGCCGATCCGAGTACGAGCAGTACTTC
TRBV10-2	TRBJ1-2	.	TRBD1	CASSDQGAYGYTF	TGCGCCAGCAGTGATCAGGGGGCCTATGGCTACACCTTC
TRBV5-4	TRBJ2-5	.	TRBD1	CASSVPTGEETQYF	TGTGCCAGCAGCGTACCGACAGGGGAAGAGACCCAGTACTTC
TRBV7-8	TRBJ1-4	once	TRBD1	CASSPVGQDLFF	TGTGCCAGCAGCCCCGTGGGACAGGACCTGTTTTTT
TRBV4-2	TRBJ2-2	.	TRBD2	CASSHPNKGLAGGPTLGRELFF	TGTGCCAGCAGCCACCCCAACAAGGGACTAGCGGGAGGGCCGACACTTGGTCGGGAGCTGTTTTTT
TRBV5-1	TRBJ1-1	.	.	CASSLGMGKEAFF	TGCGCCAGCAGCTTGGGGATGGGGAAGGAAGCTTTCTTT
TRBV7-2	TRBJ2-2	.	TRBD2	CASSPLAGGIGELFF	TGTGCCAGCAGCCCACTAGCGGGGGGTATCGGGGAGCTGTTTTTT
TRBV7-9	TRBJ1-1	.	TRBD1	CASSLATGRNTEAFF	TGTGCCAGCAGCTTAGCGACAGGGCGGAACACTGAAGCTTTCTTT
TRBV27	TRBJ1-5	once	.	CASSFDSAQPQHF	TGTGCCAGCAGTTTCGATTCGGCCCAGCCCCAGCATTTT
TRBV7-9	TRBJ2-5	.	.	CASSGAGAAQETQYF	TGTGCCAGCAGCGGGGCGGGGGCTGCGCAAGAGACCCAGTACTTC
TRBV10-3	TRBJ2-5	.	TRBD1	CAVKAQGTGEETQYF	TGTGCCGTCAAGGCCCAAGGGACAGGGGAAGAGACCCAGTACTTC
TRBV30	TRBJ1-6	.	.	CAWTGRSYNSPLHF	TGTGCCTGGACAGGCAGGTCCTATAATTCACCCCTCCACTTT
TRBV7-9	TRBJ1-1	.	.	CASSLTVSGTEAFF	TGTGCCAGCAGCCTGACCGTATCCGGCACTGAAGCTTTCTTT
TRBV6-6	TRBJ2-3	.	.	CASSQYPSRTDTQYF	TGTGCCAGCAGTCAATATCCCTCGCGCACAGATACGCAGTATTTT
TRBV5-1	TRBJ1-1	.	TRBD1	CASSFTGGVGTEAFF	TGCGCCAGCAGCTTTACAGGGGGCGTCGGCACTGAAGCTTTCTTT
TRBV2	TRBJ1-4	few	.	CASSAYRETNEKLFF	TGTGCCAGCAGTGCCTACAGGGAAACTAATGAAAAACTGTTTTTT
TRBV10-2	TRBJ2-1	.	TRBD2	CASSTGTRSFGQFF	TGCGCCAGCTCAACCGGGACTAGAAGTTTTGGGCAGTTCTTC
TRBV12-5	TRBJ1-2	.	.	CASGSPPGGYTF	TGTGCTAGTGGTTCCCCCCCGGGGGGCTACACCTTC
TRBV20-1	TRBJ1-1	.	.	CSASRVRGNTEAFF	TGCAGTGCTAGTAGGGTCAGGGGGAACACTGAAGCTTTCTTT
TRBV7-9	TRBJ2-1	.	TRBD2	CASSSKREGGDEQFF	TGTGCCAGCAGCTCTAAGCGGGAGGGCGGGGATGAGCAGTTCTTC
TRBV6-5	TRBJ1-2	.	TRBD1	CASSTGQGGGYTF	TGTGCCAGCAGTACCGGACAGGGCGGAGGCTACACCTTC
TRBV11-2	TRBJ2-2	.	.	CASSLGGTGELFF	TGTGCCAGCAGCTTAGGCGGCACCGGGGAGCTGTTTTTT
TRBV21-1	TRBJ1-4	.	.	CASSKLSDTGQGLIGEKLFF	TGTGCCAGCAGCAAACTTTCTGACACGGGACAGGGGTTGATAGGTGAAAAACTGTTTTTT
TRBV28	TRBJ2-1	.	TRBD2	CASSQLAGRSYNEQFF	TGTGCCAGCAGTCAGCTAGCGGGTAGGTCCTACAATGAGCAGTTCTTC
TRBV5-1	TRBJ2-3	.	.	CASSLEGFTDTQYF	TGCGCCAGCAGCTTGGAGGGGTTCACAGATACGCAGTATTTT
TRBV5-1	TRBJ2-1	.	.	CASSLEPPVDEQFF	TGCGCCAGCAGCTTGGAGCCCCCCGTCGATGAGCAGTTCTTC
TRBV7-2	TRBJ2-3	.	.	CASSSSSDLDTQYF	TGTGCCAGCAGCTCCTCTAGCGATCTAGATACGCAGTATTTT
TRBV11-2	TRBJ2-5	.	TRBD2	CASSSGLGETQYF	TGTGCCAGCAGCTCCGGACTAGGAGAGACCCAGTACTTC
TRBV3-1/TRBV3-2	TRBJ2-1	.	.	CASSYQDSPGGVEQFF	TGTGCCAGCAGCTACCAAGATAGCCCTGGGGGCGTAGAGCAGTTCTTC
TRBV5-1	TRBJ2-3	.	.	CARSWGGGGTDTQYF	TGCGCCCGCAGCTGGGGGGGCGGGGGCACAGATACGCAGTATTTT
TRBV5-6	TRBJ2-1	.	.	CASSLNSNEQFF	TGTGCCAGCAGCTTAAACAGCAATGAGCAGTTCTTC
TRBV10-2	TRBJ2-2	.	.	CASRGGPANTGELFF	TGCGCCAGCAGGGGGGGACCGGCGAACACCGGGGAGCTGTTTTTT
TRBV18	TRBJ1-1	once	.	CASSPQGPRGAFF	TGTGCCAGCTCACCGCAGGGACCCCGGGGAGCTTTCTTT
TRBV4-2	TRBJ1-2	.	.	CASSQVTGNYGYTF	TGTGCCAGCAGCCAAGTTACAGGGAACTATGGCTACACCTTC
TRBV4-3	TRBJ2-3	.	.	CASSQEVGPSTDTQYF	TGCGCCAGCAGCCAAGAAGTGGGCCCTAGCACAGATACGCAGTATTTT
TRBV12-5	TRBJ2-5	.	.	CASGLVSGRETQYF	TGTGCTAGTGGTTTGGTATCGGGGCGAGAGACCCAGTACTTC
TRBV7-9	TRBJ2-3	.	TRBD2	CASSLASGSTRGTQYF	TGTGCCAGCAGCTTAGCTAGCGGGAGTACTCGGGGGACGCAGTATTTT
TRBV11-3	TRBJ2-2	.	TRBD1	CASSPETGVETGELFF	TGTGCCAGCAGCCCAGAGACAGGGGTGGAAACCGGGGAGCTGTTTTTT
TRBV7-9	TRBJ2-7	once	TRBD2	CASSVRGGDEQYF	TGTGCCAGCAGTGTACGCGGGGGGGACGAGCAGTACTTC
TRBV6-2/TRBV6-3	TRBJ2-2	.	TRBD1	CASSPRTGDTGELFF	TGTGCCAGCAGTCCCCGGACAGGGGACACCGGGGAGCTGTTTTTT
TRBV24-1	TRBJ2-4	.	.	CATSDLRGNQYF	TGTGCCACCAGTGATTTACGGGGGAACCAGTACTTC
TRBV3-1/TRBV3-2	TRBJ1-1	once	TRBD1	CASSQGTGGLNTEAFF	TGTGCCAGCAGCCAAGGGACAGGCGGGCTGAACACTGAAGCTTTCTTT